This TCR beta chain is from a study of identical twins. This clonotype was observed a few times. This CDR3 spans 14 amino acids. Per the germline V gene, CDR1 is MNHNS and CDR2 is SASEGT. V was trimmed by 5 bases and J by 3 bases, leaving 11 bases between them. A template switching step contributed a universal primer site, while unique molecular identifiers were present in the cDNA. TCRdb recomputed calls from the 5' RACE reads with MiXCR, one row per CDR3 protein. This sample has approximately 250,000 distinct CDR3 sequences, with over 5% found just once. These data are also associated with another study on T cells expressing NK-cell markers. This second study notes: It was sorted CD3+CD56-NKG2C+, CD3+CD56+NKG2C- and CD3+CD56+NKG2C+ T cells that provided the TCR beta repertoires. An anti-gamma-delta TCR antibody confined sorting to alpha-beta TCR T cells across several of the experiments.

This chain links TRBV6-1 with TRBJ1-5, with D hard to call. This TCR was sampled from a woman aged 18-29 years in good health. The sequencing input was CD8+ T cells sorted from blood. The CDR3 loop reads CASSPWGPNQPQHF. As DNA, the CDR3 is TGTGCCAGCAGTCCCTGGGGTCCCAATCAGCCCCAGCATTTT.